The source of this T cell receptor beta chain is a study of cytomegalovirus exposure and HLA in healthy donors. Germline V gene sequence: CDR1 SQVTM, CDR2 ANQGSEA. This CDR3 contains 16 residues. V lost 4 bases, J lost 0 bases, and 4 bases stayed unmatched. General study results and limits: Exclusion as indistinguishable affected some V segments, including TRBV6-2 and TRBV6-3. HLA-A and HLA-B allele assignments for most subjects were reportedly predicted accurately using TCR beta sequences. Across donors, sequencing depth was assumed by presence/absence analyses to be roughly uniform. There were reportedly fewer N-insertions in an Asian-associated ancestry cluster than the roughly 700-donor mean, in a later analysis.

60 Vbeta and 13 Jbeta primers were used in PCR. This table comes from immunoSEQ multiplex PCR, and its TCRdb copy is limited to in-frame clones, with some not included. The repertoire includes around 170,000 clones, 60% to 80% of them detected once, and over 2% sits in the top ten. Details on this clone: What it recognizes is unknown.

The chain has TRBV29-1 and TRBJ2-1; the match to TRBD2 covers 12 bases. The sequencing sample was made of PBMCs. The TCR comes from a man aged 55 to 69 in good health and CMV-seronegative. CDR3 in amino acids: CSVAGLAGLSYNEQFF. In DNA form, the CDR3 reads TGCAGCGTTGCCGGACTAGCGGGACTCTCCTACAATGAGCAGTTCTTC.